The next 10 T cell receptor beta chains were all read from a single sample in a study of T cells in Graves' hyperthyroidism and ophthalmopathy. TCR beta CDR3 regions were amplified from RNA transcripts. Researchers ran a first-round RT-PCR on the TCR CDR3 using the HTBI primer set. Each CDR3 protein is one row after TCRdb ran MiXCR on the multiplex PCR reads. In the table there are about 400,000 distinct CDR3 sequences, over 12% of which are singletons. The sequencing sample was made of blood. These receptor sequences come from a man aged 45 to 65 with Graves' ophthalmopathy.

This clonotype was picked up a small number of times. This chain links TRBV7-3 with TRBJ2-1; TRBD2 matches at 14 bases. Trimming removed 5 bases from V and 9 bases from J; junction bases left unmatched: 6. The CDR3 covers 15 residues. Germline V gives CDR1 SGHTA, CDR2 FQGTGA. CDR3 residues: CASSPGLAGGAEQFF. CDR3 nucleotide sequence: TGTGCCAGCAGCCCCGGACTAGCGGGAGGTGCTGAGCAGTTCTTC.

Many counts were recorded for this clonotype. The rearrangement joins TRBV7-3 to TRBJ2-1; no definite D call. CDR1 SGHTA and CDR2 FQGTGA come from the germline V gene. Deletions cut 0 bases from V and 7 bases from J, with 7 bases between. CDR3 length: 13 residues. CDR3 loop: CASSLTSENEQFF. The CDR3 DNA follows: TGTGCCAGCAGCTTAACATCGGAAAATGAGCAGTTCTTC. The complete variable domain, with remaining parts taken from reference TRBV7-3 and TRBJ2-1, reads GAGVSQTPSNKVTEKGKYVELRCDPISGHTALYWYRQSLGQGPEFLIYFQGTGAADDSGLPNDRFFAVRPEGSVSTLKIQRTERGDSAVYLCASSLTSENEQFFGPGTRLTVL.

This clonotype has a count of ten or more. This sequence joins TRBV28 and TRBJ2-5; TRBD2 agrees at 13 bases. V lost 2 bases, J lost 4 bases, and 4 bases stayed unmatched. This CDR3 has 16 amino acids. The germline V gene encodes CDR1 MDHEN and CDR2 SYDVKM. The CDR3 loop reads CASSLGTSGIRETQYF. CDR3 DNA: TGTGCCAGCAGTTTAGGGACTAGCGGGATCCGAGAGACCCAGTACTTC.

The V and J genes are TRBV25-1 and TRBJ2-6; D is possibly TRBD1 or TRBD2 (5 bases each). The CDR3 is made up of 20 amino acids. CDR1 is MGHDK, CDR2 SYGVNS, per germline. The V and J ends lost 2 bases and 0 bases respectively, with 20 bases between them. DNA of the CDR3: TGTGCCAGCAGTGAACGGATCTGGGGGTCCCGAGGCTCTGGGGCCAACGTCCTGACTTTC. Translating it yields CASSERIWGSRGSGANVLTF.

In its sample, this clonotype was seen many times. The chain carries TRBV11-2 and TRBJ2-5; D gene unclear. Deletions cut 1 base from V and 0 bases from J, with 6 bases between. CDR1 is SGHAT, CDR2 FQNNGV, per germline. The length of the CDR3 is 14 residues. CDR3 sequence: CASSLGLYQETQYF. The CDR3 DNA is TGTGCCAGCAGCTTAGGCTTGTACCAAGAGACCCAGTACTTC.

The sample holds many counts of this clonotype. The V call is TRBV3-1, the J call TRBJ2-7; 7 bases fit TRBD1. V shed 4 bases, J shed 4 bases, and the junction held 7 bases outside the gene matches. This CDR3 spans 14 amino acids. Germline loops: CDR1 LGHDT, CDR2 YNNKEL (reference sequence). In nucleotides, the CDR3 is TGTGCCAGCAGCCTCGTGGGACAGACTTACGAGCAGTACTTC. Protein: CASSLVGQTYEQYF.

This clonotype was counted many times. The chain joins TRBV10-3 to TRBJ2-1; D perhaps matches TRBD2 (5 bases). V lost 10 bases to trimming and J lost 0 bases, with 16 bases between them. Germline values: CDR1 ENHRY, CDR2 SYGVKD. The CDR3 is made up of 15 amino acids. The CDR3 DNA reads TGTGCCACCAGAGAACTAGTGAACTCCTACAATGAGCAGTTCTTC. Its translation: CATRELVNSYNEQFF.

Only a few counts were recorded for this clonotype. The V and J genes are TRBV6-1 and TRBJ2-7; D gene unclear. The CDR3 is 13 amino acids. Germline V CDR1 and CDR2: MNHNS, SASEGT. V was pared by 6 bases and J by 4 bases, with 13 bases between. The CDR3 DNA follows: TGTGCCAGCAGCACGACACAAGGGTACGAGCAGTACTTC. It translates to CASSTTQGYEQYF.

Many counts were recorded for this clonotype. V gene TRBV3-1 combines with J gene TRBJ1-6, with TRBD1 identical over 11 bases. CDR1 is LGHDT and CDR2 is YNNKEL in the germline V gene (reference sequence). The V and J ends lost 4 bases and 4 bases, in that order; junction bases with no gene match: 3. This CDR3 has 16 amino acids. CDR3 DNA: TGTGCCAGCAGCCTTGGACAGGGGGCTTATAATTCACCCCTCCACTTT. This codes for CASSLGQGAYNSPLHF.

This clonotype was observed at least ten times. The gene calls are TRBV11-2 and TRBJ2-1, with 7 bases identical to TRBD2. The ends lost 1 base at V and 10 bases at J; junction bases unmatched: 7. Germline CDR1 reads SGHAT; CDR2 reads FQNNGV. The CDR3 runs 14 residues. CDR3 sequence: CASSLAGGGGEQFF. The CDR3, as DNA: TGTGCCAGCAGCTTAGCGGGAGGTGGAGGGGAGCAGTTCTTC.